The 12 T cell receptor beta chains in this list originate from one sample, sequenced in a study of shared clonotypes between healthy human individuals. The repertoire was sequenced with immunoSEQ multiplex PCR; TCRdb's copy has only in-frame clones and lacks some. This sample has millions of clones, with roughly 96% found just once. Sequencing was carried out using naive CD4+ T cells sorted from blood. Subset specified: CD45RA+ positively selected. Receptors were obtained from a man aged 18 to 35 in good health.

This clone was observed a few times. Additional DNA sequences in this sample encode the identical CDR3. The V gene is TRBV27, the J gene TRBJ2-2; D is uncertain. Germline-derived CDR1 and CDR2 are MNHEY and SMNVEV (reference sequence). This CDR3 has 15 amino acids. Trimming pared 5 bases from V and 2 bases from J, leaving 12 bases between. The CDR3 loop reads CASSLGGRNTGELFF. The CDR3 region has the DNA TGTGCCAGCAGTCTAGGTGGCAGAAACACCGGGGAGCTGTTTTTT.

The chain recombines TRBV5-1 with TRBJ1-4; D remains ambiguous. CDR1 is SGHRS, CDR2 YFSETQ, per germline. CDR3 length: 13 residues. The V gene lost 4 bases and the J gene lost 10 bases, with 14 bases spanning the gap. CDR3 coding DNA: TGCGCCAGCAGCCGGAACTTGGTGGGAAAACTGTTTTTT. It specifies CASSRNLVGKLFF.

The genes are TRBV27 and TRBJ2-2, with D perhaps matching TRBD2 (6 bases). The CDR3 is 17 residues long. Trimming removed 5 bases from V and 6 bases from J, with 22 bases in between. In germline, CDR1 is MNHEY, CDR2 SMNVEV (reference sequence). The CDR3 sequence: CASSPGPGGLASGELFF. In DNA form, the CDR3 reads TGTGCCAGCAGTCCGGGGCCCGGGGGATTAGCTTCCGGGGAGCTGTTTTTT.

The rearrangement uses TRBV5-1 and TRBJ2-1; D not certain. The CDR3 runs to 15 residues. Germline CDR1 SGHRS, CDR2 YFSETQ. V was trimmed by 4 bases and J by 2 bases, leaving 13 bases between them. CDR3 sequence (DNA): TGCGCCAGCAGCCAAACAGTAAAAACCTACAATGAGCAGTTCTTC. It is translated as CASSQTVKTYNEQFF.

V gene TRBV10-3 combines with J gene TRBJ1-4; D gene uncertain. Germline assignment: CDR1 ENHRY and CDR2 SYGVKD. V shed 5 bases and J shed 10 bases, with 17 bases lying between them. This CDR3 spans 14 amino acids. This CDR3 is CAISKTEGDGKLFF. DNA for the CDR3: TGTGCCATCAGTAAGACTGAGGGAGATGGAAAACTGTTTTTT.

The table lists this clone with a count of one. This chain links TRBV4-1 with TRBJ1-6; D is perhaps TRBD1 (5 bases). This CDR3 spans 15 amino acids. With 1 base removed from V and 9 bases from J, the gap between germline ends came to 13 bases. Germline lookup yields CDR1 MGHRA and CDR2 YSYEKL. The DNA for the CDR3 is TGCGCCAGCAGCCAAGCTGCAGGGTTTGGTTCACCCCTCCACTTT. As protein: CASSQAAGFGSPLHF.

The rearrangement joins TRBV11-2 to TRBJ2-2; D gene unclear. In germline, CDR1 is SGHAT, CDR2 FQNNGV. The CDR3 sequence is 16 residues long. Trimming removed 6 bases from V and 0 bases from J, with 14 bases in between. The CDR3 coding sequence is TGTGCCAGCAGTCCCAGGCAGAAGACGAACACCGGGGAGCTGTTTTTT. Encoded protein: CASSPRQKTNTGELFF.

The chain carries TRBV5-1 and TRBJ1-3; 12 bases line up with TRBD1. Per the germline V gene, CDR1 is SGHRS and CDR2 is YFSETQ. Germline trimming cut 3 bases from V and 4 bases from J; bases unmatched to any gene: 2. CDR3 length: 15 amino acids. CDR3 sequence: CASSSGQGAGNTIYF. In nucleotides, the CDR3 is TGCGCCAGCAGCTCGGGACAGGGGGCGGGAAACACCATATATTTT.

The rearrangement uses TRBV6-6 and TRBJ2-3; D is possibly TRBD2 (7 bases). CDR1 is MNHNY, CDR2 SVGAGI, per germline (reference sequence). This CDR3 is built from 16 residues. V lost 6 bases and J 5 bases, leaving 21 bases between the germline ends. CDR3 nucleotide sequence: TGTGCCAGCAGAACTTACCTAGGGGGGGGTAAAGATACGCAGTATTTT. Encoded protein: CASRTYLGGGKDTQYF.

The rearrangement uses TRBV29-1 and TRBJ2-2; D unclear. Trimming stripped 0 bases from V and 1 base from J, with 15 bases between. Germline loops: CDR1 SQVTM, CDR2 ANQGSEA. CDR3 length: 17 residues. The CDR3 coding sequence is TGCAGCGTTGAAGATGGGGTCCGAGGCGGGAACACCGGGGAGCTGTTTTTT. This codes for CSVEDGVRGGNTGELFF.

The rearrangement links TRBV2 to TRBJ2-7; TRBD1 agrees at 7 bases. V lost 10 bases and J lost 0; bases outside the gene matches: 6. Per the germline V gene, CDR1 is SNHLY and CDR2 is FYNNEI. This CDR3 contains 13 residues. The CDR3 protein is CATTGDGSYEQYF. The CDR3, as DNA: TGTGCCACCACAGGGGATGGCTCCTACGAGCAGTACTTC.

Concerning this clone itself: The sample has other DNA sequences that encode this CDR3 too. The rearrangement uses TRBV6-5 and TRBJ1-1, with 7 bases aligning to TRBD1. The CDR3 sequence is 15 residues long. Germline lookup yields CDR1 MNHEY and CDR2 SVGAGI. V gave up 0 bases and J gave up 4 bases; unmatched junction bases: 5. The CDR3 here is CASSYSVQGGTEAFF. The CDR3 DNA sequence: TGTGCCAGCAGTTACTCAGTCCAGGGGGGCACTGAAGCTTTCTTT.